The 28 T cell receptor beta chains given below trace back to one sample, sequenced in a study of T cell responses to AZD1222 COVID-19 vaccine. Using immunoSEQ multiplex PCR, the repertoire was profiled, and TCRdb retains in-frame clones only, with some absent. In the table there are about 97,000 clones, around 88% of which are singletons. Specimen: peripheral blood, collected on day 0 of AZD1222 vaccination. Source of these receptors: an adult in good health.

The chain uses TRBV29-1 and TRBJ1-1; D is perhaps TRBD1 (6 bases). Germline V gene lookup returns CDR1 SQVTM and CDR2 ANQGSEA. The CDR3 totals 13 residues. V was cut by 3 bases and J by 9 bases, with 17 bases left in between. The CDR3 coding sequence is TGCAGCGTTGATTCGGCGGGGGCGAGGCAAGCTTTCTTT. Its protein product is CSVDSAGARQAFF. Looking up the rest from reference TRBV29-1 and TRBJ1-1 gives the full variable domain: SAVISQKPSRDICQRGTSLTIQCQVDSQVTMMFWYRQQPGQSLTLIATANQGSEATYESGFVIDKFPISRPNLTFSTLTVSNMSPEDSSIYLCSVDSAGARQAFFGQGTRLTVV.

The V gene is TRBV28, the J gene TRBJ1-5; D perhaps matches TRBD1 (5 bases). The V and J ends lost 5 bases and 3 bases respectively, with 8 bases between them. The germline gives CDR1 MDHEN, CDR2 SYDVKM. The length of the CDR3 is 13 residues. The CDR3 here is CASSGGANQPQHF. The DNA for the CDR3 is TGTGCCAGCAGTGGAGGGGCCAATCAGCCCCAGCATTTT.

The rearrangement links TRBV28 to TRBJ1-5, with D perhaps matching TRBD1 (6 bases). Trimming took off 6 bases at V and 3 bases at J, with 15 bases between the two ends. This CDR3 contains 15 residues. The germline gives CDR1 MDHEN, CDR2 SYDVKM. The CDR3 here is CASSATGMPNQPQHF. As DNA, the CDR3 is TGTGCCAGCAGCGCAACAGGGATGCCCAATCAGCCCCAGCATTTT.

Written as DNA, the CDR3 is TGTGCCAGCAGGGCACAGGGGTTGAACGGGGAGCTGTTTTTT. The encoded protein is CASRAQGLNGELFF. This chain uses TRBV6-4 with TRBJ2-2, with 7 bases that match TRBD1. Germline V gives CDR1 MRHNA, CDR2 SNTAGT. This CDR3 has 14 residues. V lost 6 bases and J lost 7; bases outside the gene matches: 8.

The chain carries TRBV3-1 (or the pseudogene TRBV3-2) and TRBJ2-3; perhaps TRBD2 as D (6 bases). Per germline, CDR1 LGHDT and CDR2 YNNKEL (reference sequence). Trimming took 4 bases from V and 2 from J, leaving 16 bases between them. There are 16 residues in the CDR3. The CDR3 nucleotides are TGTGCCAGCAGCCCCGGCGGGGACTTCTACACAGATACGCAGTATTTT. Its protein is CASSPGGDFYTDTQYF.

The chain joins TRBV18 to TRBJ1-4, with 10 bases lining up with TRBD1. Trimming at V came to 6 bases and at J to 10 bases, leaving 11 bases not matched to a gene. The length of the CDR3 is 15 residues. Germline CDR1 and CDR2: KGHSH and LQKENI. CDR3 residues: CASSGATGGSGKLFF. The CDR3, as DNA: TGTGCCAGCTCCGGTGCGACAGGGGGCTCGGGAAAACTGTTTTTT.

A few counts support this clone. The chain's CDR3 is CASSLVQGEDSPLHF. For the CDR3, the DNA is TGTGCCAGCAGCTTGGTACAGGGGGAGGATTCACCCCTCCACTTT. The rearrangement uses TRBV5-6 and TRBJ1-6, with 8 nucleotides matching TRBD1. Germline V gives CDR1 SGHDT, CDR2 YYEEEE. The CDR3 sequence is 15 residues long. With V trimmed by 0 bases and J by 8 bases, 4 bases remained unmatched.

V gene TRBV27 combines with J gene TRBJ2-3; TRBD2 matches 11 bases. Per germline, CDR1 MNHEY and CDR2 SMNVEV (reference sequence). Trimming cost V 7 bases and J 6 bases; bases outside gene matches: 9. There are 15 residues in the CDR3. CDR3 sequence reads: CASMSPSGGRDTQYF. In nucleotides, the CDR3 is TGTGCCAGCATGTCCCCTAGCGGGGGGAGGGATACGCAGTATTTT.

This chain links TRBV3-1 (or the pseudogene TRBV3-2) with TRBJ1-6; 9 nucleotides align to TRBD1. Germline loops: CDR1 LGHDT, CDR2 YNNKEL (reference sequence). V was pared by 0 bases and J by 7 bases, with 7 bases of the junction left unmatched. This CDR3 region has 17 residues. As DNA, the CDR3 is TGTGCCAGCAGCCAAGAAAGGGGGACAGGGTTCAATTCACCCCTCCACTTT. Translating it yields CASSQERGTGFNSPLHF.

The chain employs TRBV6-2 or TRBV6-3 and TRBJ2-5; the D gene is possibly TRBD2 (6 bases). The CDR3 length is 15 residues. The germline V gene encodes CDR1 MNHEY and CDR2 SVGEGT. V was pared by 2 bases and J by 4 bases, with 14 bases between. The CDR3 bases are TGTGCCAGCAGTTACCGCCTGGTGGGGGGAGAGACCCAGTACTTC. Translation gives CASSYRLVGGETQYF.

This clone appeared a single time. This chain links TRBV24-1 with TRBJ2-1, with 10 nucleotides matching TRBD2. Germline V lookup: CDR1 KGHDR, CDR2 SFDVKD. This CDR3 has 15 amino acids. With V trimmed by 5 bases and J by 9 bases, 9 bases remained unmatched. CDR3 residues: CATSVPSGGASEQFF. CDR3 DNA sequence: TGTGCCACCAGTGTTCCCAGCGGGGGGGCCTCTGAGCAGTTCTTC.

The CDR3 protein is CASSLMGLGGTDTQYF. The CDR3 DNA follows: TGTGCCAGCAGTTTAATGGGGCTCGGCGGAACAGATACGCAGTATTTT. The chain joins TRBV27 to TRBJ2-3, with D possibly matching TRBD1 (5 bases). CDR1 and CDR2 (germline): MNHEY, SMNVEV (reference sequence). V gave up 2 bases and J gave up 3 bases, with 15 bases separating them. The CDR3 contains 16 residues.

This clone has only a few counts. The chain carries TRBV5-1 and TRBJ1-1, with unresolved D. Between the trimmed V and J ends, which lost 3 bases and 1 base, there was a span of 4 bases. This CDR3 is built from 12 residues. Germline CDR1 SGHRS, CDR2 YFSETQ. The CDR3 is CASSSPNTEAFF. The CDR3 region has the DNA TGCGCCAGCAGCTCTCCGAACACTGAAGCTTTCTTT.

The chain couples TRBV7-2 to TRBJ2-7; D gene uncertain. V was shortened by 6 bases and J by 5 bases, with 17 bases between the two germline ends. The germline V gene encodes CDR1 SGHTA and CDR2 FQGNSA. This CDR3 contains 14 residues. DNA of the CDR3: TGTGCCAGCAGTACATACCTACAGCCTGACGAGCAGTACTTC. Translated, it gives CASSTYLQPDEQYF.

The gene calls are TRBV18 and TRBJ1-1; tentative D call: TRBD1 (6 bases). Germline V CDR1 and CDR2: KGHSH, LQKENI. The CDR3 consists of 14 residues. V was trimmed by 3 bases and J by 4 bases, leaving 12 bases between them. CDR3 in DNA: TGTGCCAGCTCACCTACGGGGGCGGTCACTGAAGCTTTCTTT. The encoded protein is CASSPTGAVTEAFF.

The chain is built from TRBV14 and TRBJ1-2; 11 bases match TRBD1. The germline V gene encodes CDR1 SGHDN and CDR2 FVKESK. V trimming: 4 bases; J trimming: 6 bases; junction bases outside the gene matches: 16. The CDR3 is 18 amino acids. The CDR3 is CASSLYLTAGQGANGYTF. CDR3 DNA sequence: TGTGCCAGCAGCCTCTACCTAACCGCCGGACAGGGGGCGAATGGCTACACCTTC.

The chain recombines TRBV19 with TRBJ2-5, with a tentative D call TRBD2 (7 bases). CDR1 is LNHDA and CDR2 is SQIVND in the germline V gene (reference sequence). CDR3 size: 15 residues. V lost 1 base and J 5 bases, leaving 14 bases between the germline ends. The CDR3 loop reads CASSIAAGEGETQYF. DNA of the CDR3: TGTGCCAGTAGTATAGCGGCAGGGGAGGGTGAGACCCAGTACTTC.

The gene calls are TRBV2 and TRBJ1-1; D gene ambiguous. Trimming removed 8 bases at V and 8 bases at J, with 18 bases between. CDR1 is SNHLY and CDR2 is FYNNEI in the germline V gene. The CDR3 runs to 13 residues. For the CDR3, the DNA is TGTGCCAGCCGAGACGCGGGAGGAGGGGAAGCTTTCTTT. The encoded protein is CASRDAGGGEAFF.

The V and J genes are TRBV7-3 and TRBJ1-5; no definite D call. With 1 base removed from V and 5 bases from J, the gap between germline ends came to 12 bases. The CDR3 extends over 15 amino acids. The V gene's germline CDR1 is SGHTA and CDR2 FQGTGA. CDR3 sequence (DNA): TGTGCCAGCAGCTTAAGGGGTGGCCGGGATCAGCCCCAGCATTTT. It codes for CASSLRGGRDQPQHF.

This sequence joins TRBV6-6 and TRBJ2-1; TRBD2 matches 9 bases. The CDR3 contains 15 residues. The J segment lost 7 bases and the V segment lost 4 bases, leaving 8 bases of the junction unmatched. Germline lookup yields CDR1 MNHNY and CDR2 SVGAGI (reference sequence). The CDR3 DNA is TGTGCCAGCAGTTTAGTAGCGGGAGTGGGGAATGAGCAGTTCTTC. Its translation is CASSLVAGVGNEQFF.

The chain couples TRBV6-2 or TRBV6-3 to TRBJ1-6, with 9 bases lining up with TRBD1. This CDR3 is built from 18 residues. Germline CDR1 is MNHEY and CDR2 is SVGEGT. J was trimmed by 7 bases and V by 5 bases; bases with no gene match: 15. CDR3 in amino acids: CASSPNQQGAMRNSPLHF. The CDR3 DNA is TGTGCCAGCAGTCCGAATCAACAGGGGGCCATGAGGAATTCACCCCTCCACTTT.

The chain couples TRBV5-4 to TRBJ1-2; the D is unclear. The germline V and J ends were trimmed by 4 bases and 2 bases, with 9 bases remaining between them. This CDR3 spans 13 amino acids. Germline lookup yields CDR1 SGHNT and CDR2 YYREEE (reference sequence). The CDR3 nucleotides read TGTGCCAGCAGCAACCAAGAAAACTATGGCTACACCTTC. This sequence encodes CASSNQENYGYTF.

This clone was detected once. The rearrangement links TRBV28 to TRBJ1-3, with D hard to call. Germline assignment: CDR1 MDHEN and CDR2 SYDVKM. V was trimmed by 3 bases and J by 8 bases, leaving 11 bases between them. The CDR3 sequence is 13 residues long. The CDR3 protein is CASSLNYWDTIYF. CDR3 sequence (DNA): TGTGCCAGCAGTTTGAACTATTGGGACACCATATATTTT.

The rearrangement joins TRBV14 to TRBJ2-3, with TRBD2 as a possible D gene (5 bases). Germline values: CDR1 SGHDN, CDR2 FVKESK. V lost 0 bases and J lost 3, with 10 bases in between. The CDR3 sequence is 15 residues long. The CDR3 nucleotides are TGTGCCAGCAGCCAAGATCTGGCGGGTACAGATACGCAGTATTTT. Protein product: CASSQDLAGTDTQYF.

The CDR3 spells CASSPAGNGYTF. Written as DNA, the CDR3 is TGTGCCAGCAGCCCCGCAGGGAACGGCTACACCTTC. This rearrangement joins TRBV3-1 (or the pseudogene TRBV3-2) to TRBJ1-2, with D perhaps TRBD1 (5 bases). Per the germline V gene, CDR1 is LGHDT and CDR2 is YNNKEL (reference sequence). Deletions cut 4 bases from V and 8 bases from J, with 11 bases between. This CDR3 spans 12 amino acids.

This clone showed up just once. The chain joins TRBV2 to TRBJ2-7, with a tentative D call TRBD1 (6 bases). Germline CDR1 reads SNHLY; CDR2 reads FYNNEI. The CDR3 consists of 11 residues. V lost 6 bases and J lost 7, with 10 bases in between. DNA of the CDR3: TGTGCCAGCAGGGGGGCTGGGGAGCAGTACTTC. This gives the protein CASRGAGEQYF.

The chain links TRBV4-1 to TRBJ1-5, with 7 bases aligning to TRBD1. The trim removed 1 base at V and 2 bases at J, leaving 5 bases unmatched. Germline CDR1 and CDR2: MGHRA and YSYEKL. The CDR3 has 16 amino acids. In DNA form, the CDR3 reads TGCGCCAGCAGCCAAGGTAGGGGGCGAGGCAATCAGCCCCAGCATTTT. This translates into CASSQGRGRGNQPQHF.

The chain combines TRBV19 with TRBJ1-6; 11 bases align to TRBD1. The ends lost 4 bases at V and 7 bases at J; junction bases unmatched: 3. The CDR3 covers 15 residues. Germline CDR1 and CDR2: LNHDA and SQIVND (reference sequence). The CDR3 region has the DNA TGTGCCAGTAGTACGGGGACAGGGGGGAATTCACCCCTCCACTTT. This translates into CASSTGTGGNSPLHF.